The 25 T cell receptor beta chains listed next were all sequenced from one sample in a study of T cells in tuberculosis. Assay: immunoSEQ multiplex PCR; the TCRdb copy retains only in-frame clones and omits some. Of about 35,000 clones detected, around 93% appear once; the ten largest clones hold 6.5% to 9.5%. The sample consisted of PBMCs. All receptors derive from a donor between 10 and 35 years old with latent tuberculosis or without tuberculosis infection. Some clones in this sample may be carry-over from other donors' samples.

The rearrangement links TRBV13 to TRBJ1-2; 8 nucleotides agree with TRBD1. There are 15 residues in the CDR3. CDR1 PRHDT and CDR2 FYEKMQ come from the germline V gene (reference sequence). Trimming cost V 6 bases and J 4 bases; bases outside gene matches: 10. This chain's CDR3 is CASSLTGGAGYGYTF. CDR3 in DNA: TGTGCCAGCAGTCTTACAGGGGGGGCAGGCTATGGCTACACCTTC. Based on the CDR3 plus reference TRBV13 and TRBJ1-2, the full variable domain is AAGVIQSPRHLIKEKRETATLKCYPIPRHDTVYWYQQGPGQDPQFLISFYEKMQSDKGSIPDRFSAQQFSDYHSELNMSSLELGDSALYFCASSLTGGAGYGYTFGSGTRLTVV.

V and J are TRBV5-1 and TRBJ2-5, with 14 nucleotides matching TRBD2. This CDR3 has 17 amino acids. Trimming at V came to 8 bases and at J to 5 bases, leaving 14 bases not matched to a gene. CDR1 and CDR2 (germline): SGHRS, YFSETQ. The CDR3 protein is CASPGTSGSAVGETQYF. The CDR3 bases are TGCGCCAGTCCGGGGACTAGCGGGAGTGCGGTGGGGGAGACCCAGTACTTC.

CDR3 in amino acids: CASSVYSGIQETQYF. Written as DNA, the CDR3 is TGTGCCAGCAGCGTATACAGCGGTATACAAGAGACCCAGTACTTC. The V call is TRBV9, the J call TRBJ2-5; D perhaps matches TRBD2 (5 bases). The CDR3 is 15 residues long. Per the germline V gene, CDR1 is SGDLS and CDR2 is YYNGEE. V lost 1 base, J lost 2 bases, and 12 bases lay in between.

The chain is built from TRBV6-1 and TRBJ1-6, with 9 bases matching TRBD1. V was pared by 7 bases and J by 8 bases, with 6 bases of the junction left unmatched. Per the germline V gene, CDR1 is MNHNS and CDR2 is SASEGT. There are 14 residues in the CDR3. The CDR3 DNA follows: TGTGCCAGCAAAGCCGGGACAGGGTATTCACCCCTCCACTTT. It encodes CASKAGTGYSPLHF.

The J gene is TRBJ1-1, the V gene TRBV7-9; D remains unclear. Germline V lookup: CDR1 SEHNR, CDR2 FQNEAQ (reference sequence). The V and J ends lost 6 bases and 7 bases respectively, with 15 bases between them. The CDR3 is 13 residues long. This CDR3 is CASRLESKNEAFF. In DNA form, the CDR3 reads TGTGCCAGCAGACTCGAGTCTAAAAATGAAGCTTTCTTT. Full variable domain (rest looked up from reference TRBV7-9 and TRBJ1-1): DTGVSQNPRHKITKRGQNVTFRCDPISEHNRLYWYRQTLGQGPEFLTYFQNEAQLEKSRLLSDRFSAERPKGSFSTLEIQRTEQGDSAMYLCASRLESKNEAFFGQGTRLTVV.

The chain recombines TRBV9 with TRBJ2-7; 7 bases agree with TRBD2. The CDR3 loop spans 13 amino acids. The germline CDR1 and CDR2 sequences are SGDLS and YYNGEE. With V trimmed by 3 bases and J by 3 bases, 3 bases remained unmatched. The CDR3 loop is CASSEGGDYEQYF. DNA for the CDR3: TGTGCCAGCAGCGAGGGAGGGGACTACGAGCAGTACTTC.

V is TRBV27 and J is TRBJ2-7, with a tentative D call TRBD1 (6 bases). CDR3 length: 16 residues. Trimming took off 3 bases at V and 3 bases at J, with 18 bases between the two ends. Germline CDR1 and CDR2: MNHEY and SMNVEV (reference sequence). The CDR3 coding sequence is TGTGCCAGCAGTTTGAGGGCCGGCAGGGGTCACTACGAGCAGTACTTC. This gives the protein CASSLRAGRGHYEQYF.

This rearrangement joins TRBV5-1 to TRBJ1-4; no definite D call. CDR3 length: 13 amino acids. Per the germline V gene, CDR1 is SGHRS and CDR2 is YFSETQ. The V and J ends lost 7 bases and 4 bases respectively, with 11 bases between them. The DNA for the CDR3 is TGCGCCAGCCGCGAGGGTCTTAATGAAAAACTGTTTTTT. Translated: CASREGLNEKLFF.

This clone was seen a single time. V and J are TRBV4-2 and TRBJ2-2; the match to TRBD1 covers 7 bases. The CDR3 has 19 residues. The ends lost 4 bases at V and 2 bases at J; junction bases unmatched: 16. Germline CDR1 reads LGHNA; CDR2 reads YNFKEQ. The CDR3 is CASSRHRLSGQLNTGELFF. CDR3 in DNA: TGTGCCAGCAGCCGTCACCGGCTCTCGGGACAGCTTAACACCGGGGAGCTGTTTTTT.

J is TRBJ2-1 and V is TRBV7-7; tentatively, D is TRBD2 (6 bases). This CDR3 region has 14 residues. Germline CDR1 and CDR2: SSHAT and FNYEAQ (reference sequence). V was clipped by 5 bases and J by 4 bases, with 12 bases between them. The CDR3 nucleotides read TGTGCCAGCAGCCAAAATGCGGGATACAATGAGCAGTTCTTC. The encoded protein is CASSQNAGYNEQFF.

This clone showed up just once. The chain uses TRBV10-2 and TRBJ1-2, with TRBD1 identical over 7 bases. The CDR3 extends over 13 amino acids. V trimming: 9 bases; J trimming: 8 bases; junction bases outside the gene matches: 12. Germline CDR1 is WSHSY and CDR2 is SAAADI. CDR3 coding DNA: TGCGCCAGTCGGGACAGTCTCACGAGCGGCTACACCTTC. Protein sequence: CASRDSLTSGYTF.

The V and J genes are TRBV6-6 and TRBJ1-6; possibly TRBD1 for D (5 bases). The CDR3 extends over 14 amino acids. Germline assignment: CDR1 MNHNY and CDR2 SVGAGI (reference sequence). Between the trimmed V and J ends, which lost 6 bases and 9 bases, there was a span of 15 bases. CDR3 nucleotide sequence: TGTGCCAGCAGCCGGGAGGGGAAGAGTTCACCCCTCCACTTT. Protein sequence: CASSREGKSSPLHF.

This clone was seen a few times. The genes are TRBV30 and TRBJ2-7; possibly TRBD2 for D (6 bases). V lost 2 bases to trimming and J lost 6 bases, with 8 bases between them. The CDR3 runs to 11 residues. CDR1 GTSNPN and CDR2 SVGIG come from the germline V gene (reference sequence). CDR3: CAWSWGGEQYF. CDR3 coding DNA: TGTGCCTGGAGTTGGGGAGGCGAGCAGTACTTC.

The gene calls are TRBV5-1 and TRBJ1-1, with 7 bases lining up with TRBD1. The CDR3 consists of 15 residues. J lost 3 bases, V lost 0 bases, and 5 bases had no gene match. Germline V gene lookup returns CDR1 SGHRS and CDR2 YFSETQ. The chain's CDR3 is CASSLDGQGDTEAFF. DNA for the CDR3: TGCGCCAGCAGCTTGGATGGGCAGGGGGACACTGAAGCTTTCTTT.

The chain uses TRBV15 and TRBJ2-5, with a possible D match to TRBD2 (8 bases). The germline CDR1 and CDR2 sequences are LNHNV and YYDKDF (reference sequence). The CDR3 sequence is 18 residues long. Deletions cut 5 bases from V and 2 bases from J, with 24 bases between. The CDR3 sequence is CATSRALGGGRRQETQYF. The CDR3 DNA follows: TGTGCCACCAGCCGCGCCCTAGGGGGCGGGAGGAGGCAAGAGACCCAGTACTTC.

The gene calls are TRBV5-4 and TRBJ2-5, with 7 bases identical to TRBD2. CDR1 is SGHNT, CDR2 YYREEE, per germline (reference sequence). The CDR3 length is 14 residues. The V gene end was trimmed by 9 bases and the J gene end by 4 bases; junction bases not matched to a gene: 12. CDR3 coding DNA: TGTGCCACTGCAGCGGCGGGAGAAGTAGAGACCCAGTACTTC. Its translation: CATAAAGEVETQYF.

This chain connects TRBV6-1 to TRBJ1-2, with TRBD1 matching 9 bases. Losses at the gene ends were 10 bases for V and 7 bases for J; bases not matched to a gene: 13. The CDR3 runs 14 residues. Germline loops: CDR1 MNHNS, CDR2 SASEGT. CDR3 nucleotides: TGTGCCACCTCCCCCGGGACAGGGACTGGTGGCTACACCTTC. Its protein product is CATSPGTGTGGYTF.

This clone occurred once. This rearrangement joins TRBV11-2 to TRBJ2-3, with TRBD2 matching over 9 bases. Trimming removed 1 base from V and 6 bases from J; junction bases left unmatched: 8. CDR3 size: 16 residues. CDR1 and CDR2 from the germline V gene are SGHAT and FQNNGV. The CDR3 reads CASSLGLAGPADTQYF. DNA of the CDR3: TGTGCCAGCAGCTTAGGGCTAGCGGGGCCCGCGGATACGCAGTATTTT. Full variable domain (missing parts from reference TRBV11-2 and TRBJ2-3): EAGVAQSPRYKIIEKRQSVAFWCNPISGHATLYWYQQILGQGPKLLIQFQNNGVVDDSQLPKDRFSAERLKGVDSTLKIQPAKLEDSAVYLCASSLGLAGPADTQYFGPGTRLTVL.

The chain joins TRBV2 to TRBJ1-2; TRBD1 is a possible D gene (5 bases). V lost 3 bases, J lost 2 bases, and 13 bases lay in between. This CDR3 spans 15 amino acids. The germline gives CDR1 SNHLY, CDR2 FYNNEI. DNA for the CDR3: TGTGCCAGCAGTGATGATCAGGGCCCCAACTATGGCTACACCTTC. It codes for CASSDDQGPNYGYTF. The entire variable domain, with the rest obtained from reference TRBV2 and TRBJ1-2, is as follows: EPEVTQTPSHQVTQMGQEVILRCVPISNHLYFYWYRQILGQKVEFLVSFYNNEISEKSEIFDDQFSVERPDGSNFTLKIRSTKLEDSAMYFCASSDDQGPNYGYTFGSGTRLTVV.

V is TRBV15 and J is TRBJ1-1; 10 bases map to TRBD1. In germline, CDR1 is LNHNV, CDR2 YYDKDF (reference sequence). The CDR3 is made up of 17 amino acids. The ends lost 1 base at V and 3 bases at J; junction bases unmatched: 8. The CDR3 protein is CATSRGSTGGADTEAFF. Here the CDR3 DNA reads TGTGCCACCAGCAGAGGGTCGACAGGGGGCGCCGACACTGAAGCTTTCTTT.

This clone was seen a handful of times. The chain links TRBV21-1 to TRBJ2-1; the table's D gene call, TRBD2, was not cross checked with the DNA. TRBV21-1 is annotated as a pseudogene. The CDR3 extends over 14 amino acids. This chain's CDR3 is CASSTGGDYHEQFF. Written as DNA, the CDR3 is TGTGCCAGCAGCACGGGGGGGGACTACCATGAGCAGTTCTTC.

This chain connects TRBV4-1 to TRBJ2-1; the match to TRBD2 covers 9 bases. The CDR3 is 16 residues long. With V trimmed by 4 bases and J by 3 bases, 7 bases remained unmatched. Germline V lookup: CDR1 MGHRA, CDR2 YSYEKL. The CDR3 region is CASSLSTSGFYNEQFF. CDR3 bases: TGCGCCAGCAGCCTTTCGACTAGCGGATTCTACAATGAGCAGTTCTTC.

This sequence joins TRBV5-4 and TRBJ1-1; TRBD1 is a possible D gene (5 bases). Looked up from germline, CDR1 is SGHNT and CDR2 is YYREEE (reference sequence). The CDR3 sequence is 14 residues long. Between the trimmed V and J ends, which lost 4 bases and 3 bases, there was a span of 13 bases. CDR3 amino acids: CASSDQGLDTEAFF. The CDR3 DNA is TGTGCCAGCAGCGATCAGGGATTAGACACTGAAGCTTTCTTT. The full variable domain, its missing parts supplied by reference TRBV5-4 and TRBJ1-1, is ETGVTQSPTHLIKTRGQQVTLRCSSQSGHNTVSWYQQALGQGPQFIFQYYREEENGRGNFPPRFSGLQFPNYSSELNVNALELDDSALYLCASSDQGLDTEAFFGQGTRLTVV.

This chain joins TRBV11-2 and TRBJ2-7; 7 nucleotides line up with TRBD2. CDR1 SGHAT and CDR2 FQNNGV come from the germline V gene. The trim removed 1 base at V and 0 bases at J, leaving 6 bases unmatched. The CDR3 is 16 amino acids. CDR3 nucleotides: TGTGCCAGCAGCTTAGTCCCGGGAGGTAGCTCCTACGAGCAGTACTTC. Its protein product is CASSLVPGGSSYEQYF.

A single count supports this clone. This sequence joins TRBV9 and TRBJ2-1; TRBD2 might be the D (6 bases). V lost 4 bases to trimming and J lost 8 bases, with 22 bases between them. The CDR3 loop spans 16 amino acids. Per germline, CDR1 SGDLS and CDR2 YYNGEE. The CDR3 protein is CASSPQSGTAPHEQFF. CDR3 DNA: TGTGCCAGCAGCCCCCAATCCGGGACTGCCCCCCATGAGCAGTTCTTC.